The rows below give T cell receptor beta chains drawn from one sample of a study of T-cell memory formation after mild COVID-19. One entry per CDR3 protein results from TCRdb running MiXCR on the 5' RACE reads. In the table there are about 360,000 distinct CDR3 sequences, 13% of which are singletons. The sequenced sample consisted of PBMCs or a T cell subset sorted from them (not recorded which). The receptors derive from a man between 18 and 29 years old who had mild COVID-19 (a few samples of this study predate the infection). Cell type and time point are not known. CDR3s include the opening cysteine and the closing phenylalanine or tryptophan. D genes are given only for firm matches. A clone size is listed for some rows: how often the clone was seen (once, few, many), or a class if it is expanded.

v_gene: TRBV7-9
d_gene: TRBD2
j_gene: TRBJ2-7
abundance: .
CDR3nt: TGTGCCAGCAGCTTACTGGGGACTAGCGGGCTCGAGCAGTACTTC
CDR3aa: CASSLLGTSGLEQYF

v_gene: TRBV6-5
d_gene: .
j_gene: TRBJ1-2
abundance: few
CDR3nt: TGTGCCAGCAGTTACTCGAGGGGTATAGGCTACACCTTC
CDR3aa: CASSYSRGIGYTF

v_gene: TRBV3-1
d_gene: .
j_gene: TRBJ2-7
abundance: few
CDR3nt: TGTGCCAGCAGCCAAGAGCGCTGGGTTATTTCCTACGAGCAGTACTTC
CDR3aa: CASSQERWVISYEQYF

v_gene: TRBV7-8
d_gene: TRBD1
j_gene: TRBJ2-1
abundance: few
CDR3nt: TGTGCCAGCAGCCTAGACAGGGGGGATTACAATGAGCAGTTCTTC
CDR3aa: CASSLDRGDYNEQFF

v_gene: TRBV5-1
d_gene: .
j_gene: TRBJ1-1
abundance: many
CDR3nt: TGCGCCAGCAGCTCTCCGGTGGGGGCGCGGATGAACACTGAAGCTTTCTTT
CDR3aa: CASSSPVGARMNTEAFF

v_gene: TRBV4-1
d_gene: TRBD1
j_gene: TRBJ2-7
abundance: few
CDR3nt: TGCGCCAGCAGCCCCGGACAGGGCCCTTCCTACGAGCAGTACTTC
CDR3aa: CASSPGQGPSYEQYF

v_gene: TRBV25-1
d_gene: TRBD1
j_gene: TRBJ2-7
abundance: .
CDR3nt: TGTGCCAGCAGTGAACTCCGGACAGGGGGCGAGCAGTACTTC
CDR3aa: CASSELRTGGEQYF

v_gene: TRBV20-1
d_gene: TRBD1
j_gene: TRBJ1-2
abundance: many
CDR3nt: TGCAGTGCTACCGGGACAGGACTTACTAACTATGGCTACACCTTC
CDR3aa: CSATGTGLTNYGYTF

v_gene: TRBV7-2
d_gene: TRBD2
j_gene: TRBJ2-3
abundance: few
CDR3nt: TGTGCCAGCAGCTCAGGAGCGGGGAACACAGATACGCAGTATTTT
CDR3aa: CASSSGAGNTDTQYF

v_gene: TRBV9
d_gene: TRBD2
j_gene: TRBJ2-3
abundance: .
CDR3nt: TGTGCCAGCAGCCCCCGGGGGGATGGAGATACGCAGTATTTT
CDR3aa: CASSPRGDGDTQYF

v_gene: TRBV2
d_gene: TRBD2
j_gene: TRBJ2-3
abundance: few
CDR3nt: TGTGCCGTAGCGGGGGGGCCTAGCACAGATACGCAGTATTTT
CDR3aa: CAVAGGPSTDTQYF

v_gene: TRBV2
d_gene: .
j_gene: TRBJ1-1
abundance: once
CDR3nt: TGTGCCAGCCCAGGGACCAGGACGTTAGGTGTTTCTTTCTTT
CDR3aa: CASPGTRTLGVSFF

v_gene: TRBV2
d_gene: TRBD1
j_gene: TRBJ1-2
abundance: few
CDR3nt: TGTGCCAGCAGTGACGAGAGGACAGGGGGTGGCTACACCTTC
CDR3aa: CASSDERTGGGYTF

v_gene: TRBV6-6
d_gene: TRBD2
j_gene: TRBJ2-3
abundance: few
CDR3nt: TGTGCCAGCAGTAATCCGGGACTAGCGGGGAGCACAGATACGCAGTATTTT
CDR3aa: CASSNPGLAGSTDTQYF

v_gene: TRBV5-1
d_gene: .
j_gene: TRBJ2-5
abundance: few
CDR3nt: TGCGCCAGCAGCTGGGGGACAGCGGGGGAGACCCAGTACTTC
CDR3aa: CASSWGTAGETQYF

v_gene: TRBV6-6
d_gene: TRBD1
j_gene: TRBJ2-7
abundance: few
CDR3nt: TGTGCCAGCATTAACAAATGGACAGGGGGCTACGAGCAGTACTTC
CDR3aa: CASINKWTGGYEQYF

v_gene: TRBV12-3/TRBV12-4
d_gene: TRBD1
j_gene: TRBJ2-6
abundance: .
CDR3nt: TGTGCCAGCCGGACAGGGTGGAACTCTGGGGCCAACGTCCTGACTTTC
CDR3aa: CASRTGWNSGANVLTF

v_gene: TRBV12-3/TRBV12-4
d_gene: .
j_gene: TRBJ1-2
abundance: few
CDR3nt: TGTGCCAGCAGTCCTCCGGGTGCGGGCTACACCTTC
CDR3aa: CASSPPGAGYTF

v_gene: TRBV4-3
d_gene: .
j_gene: TRBJ1-4
abundance: .
CDR3nt: TGCGCCAGCAGTCGTGCCGGCCCCATCGTTGCAACTAATGAAAAACTGTTTTTT
CDR3aa: CASSRAGPIVATNEKLFF

v_gene: TRBV7-9
d_gene: .
j_gene: TRBJ2-3
abundance: many
CDR3nt: TGTGCCAGCAGCTTATACGGGGACACAGATACGCAGTATTTT
CDR3aa: CASSLYGDTDTQYF

v_gene: TRBV12-3/TRBV12-4
d_gene: .
j_gene: TRBJ1-1
abundance: .
CDR3nt: TGTGCCAGCAGTTTAGAGGGCCTAGGGACTGAAGCTTTCTTT
CDR3aa: CASSLEGLGTEAFF

v_gene: TRBV7-6
d_gene: .
j_gene: TRBJ1-6
abundance: .
CDR3nt: TGTGCCAGCAGCAGTGGGACGGGAATAGGTTCACCCCTCCACTTT
CDR3aa: CASSSGTGIGSPLHF

v_gene: TRBV5-4
d_gene: .
j_gene: TRBJ2-1
abundance: .
CDR3nt: TGTGCCAGCAGCTTAAGGGGCGCGTGGGAGCAGTTCTTC
CDR3aa: CASSLRGAWEQFF

v_gene: TRBV6-5
d_gene: .
j_gene: TRBJ1-4
abundance: .
CDR3nt: TGTGCCAGCAGCCAGGGATTCGGGGAAAAACTGTTTTTT
CDR3aa: CASSQGFGEKLFF

v_gene: TRBV5-1
d_gene: .
j_gene: TRBJ2-5
abundance: .
CDR3nt: TGCGCCAGCAGCCAAAGACAGGCCCAAGAGACCCAGTACTTC
CDR3aa: CASSQRQAQETQYF

v_gene: TRBV5-4
d_gene: TRBD1
j_gene: TRBJ1-4
abundance: many
CDR3nt: TGTGCCAGCAGCCTTCAGGGGGCAAATGAAAAACTGTTTTTT
CDR3aa: CASSLQGANEKLFF

v_gene: TRBV6-5
d_gene: .
j_gene: TRBJ2-5
abundance: .
CDR3nt: TGTGCCAGCAACCAGGGGCACGGGGAGACCCAGTACTTC
CDR3aa: CASNQGHGETQYF

v_gene: TRBV21-1
d_gene: .
j_gene: TRBJ2-2
abundance: few
CDR3nt: TGTGCCAGCAGCACGGGCAGTAACACCGGGGAGCTGTTTTTT
CDR3aa: CASSTGSNTGELFF

v_gene: TRBV4-2
d_gene: .
j_gene: TRBJ1-5
abundance: .
CDR3nt: TGTGCCAGCAGCCTCCAGACGTCTCAGGGTGGCAATCAGCCCCAGCATTTT
CDR3aa: CASSLQTSQGGNQPQHF

v_gene: TRBV20-1
d_gene: TRBD2
j_gene: TRBJ2-3
abundance: .
CDR3nt: TGCAGTGCTAGAAAGCTTGGGCTAGCGGGGTTAGATACGCAGTATTTT
CDR3aa: CSARKLGLAGLDTQYF

v_gene: TRBV4-2
d_gene: TRBD1
j_gene: TRBJ2-5
abundance: .
CDR3nt: TGTGCCAGCAGCCATCCCCAATCCCGGACAGGACAGCAAGAGACCCAGTACTTC
CDR3aa: CASSHPQSRTGQQETQYF

v_gene: TRBV28
d_gene: .
j_gene: TRBJ1-1
abundance: .
CDR3nt: TGTGCCAGCAGACCTCGGGGGGCCGGTGAAGCTTTCTTT
CDR3aa: CASRPRGAGEAFF

v_gene: TRBV4-3
d_gene: .
j_gene: TRBJ1-2
abundance: .
CDR3nt: TGCGCCAGCAGCCAAGATTCCGTCGGGGGCTATGGCTACACCTTC
CDR3aa: CASSQDSVGGYGYTF

v_gene: TRBV5-1
d_gene: TRBD1
j_gene: TRBJ2-5
abundance: .
CDR3nt: TGCGCCAGCAGCTTCTTGGGACAGGGGCCGGAGACCCAGTACTTC
CDR3aa: CASSFLGQGPETQYF

v_gene: TRBV29-1
d_gene: TRBD2
j_gene: TRBJ2-1
abundance: few
CDR3nt: TGCAGCGTTGAAGAAGCCGGGACTATGACCTACAATGAGCAGTTCTTC
CDR3aa: CSVEEAGTMTYNEQFF

v_gene: TRBV7-2
d_gene: .
j_gene: TRBJ1-1
abundance: few
CDR3nt: TGTGCCAGCAGCCCTTACACGGCGGATACTGAAGCTTTCTTT
CDR3aa: CASSPYTADTEAFF

v_gene: TRBV6-2/TRBV6-3
d_gene: .
j_gene: TRBJ2-1
abundance: .
CDR3nt: TGTGCCAGCAGTTACTCGGGGGGGCGCTACAATGAGCAGTTCTTC
CDR3aa: CASSYSGGRYNEQFF

v_gene: TRBV27
d_gene: .
j_gene: TRBJ1-2
abundance: few
CDR3nt: TGTGCCAGTGCCCCGTTCGGGGGGGCGGGCTACACCTTC
CDR3aa: CASAPFGGAGYTF

v_gene: TRBV3-1
d_gene: TRBD1
j_gene: TRBJ1-1
abundance: .
CDR3nt: TGTGCCAGCACCAAGACAGGGAGCGACACTGAAGCTTTCTTT
CDR3aa: CASTKTGSDTEAFF

v_gene: TRBV2
d_gene: .
j_gene: TRBJ1-5
abundance: few
CDR3nt: TGTGCCAGCAGTCCCTTTACGCAGGGCAATCAGCCCCAGCATTTT
CDR3aa: CASSPFTQGNQPQHF

v_gene: TRBV7-8
d_gene: TRBD1
j_gene: TRBJ2-5
abundance: many
CDR3nt: TGTGCCAGCGGACGGGACAGTGAGACCCAGTACTTC
CDR3aa: CASGRDSETQYF

v_gene: TRBV7-2
d_gene: TRBD2
j_gene: TRBJ2-1
abundance: many
CDR3nt: TGTGCCAGCAGCGCCGACCGACTAGCGGGGGGAAGGGAGCAGTTCTTC
CDR3aa: CASSADRLAGGREQFF

v_gene: TRBV6-1
d_gene: .
j_gene: TRBJ2-3
abundance: few
CDR3nt: TGTGCCAGCAGCACGAGGGGGGCCACAGATACGCAGTATTTT
CDR3aa: CASSTRGATDTQYF

v_gene: TRBV3-1
d_gene: .
j_gene: TRBJ1-5
abundance: few
CDR3nt: TGTGCCAGCAGCCCCCCAGGGAGTCAGCCCCAGCATTTT
CDR3aa: CASSPPGSQPQHF

v_gene: TRBV20-1
d_gene: TRBD1
j_gene: TRBJ1-3
abundance: .
CDR3nt: TGCAGTGCAACCGGGACAGCCGCTGGAAACACCATATATTTT
CDR3aa: CSATGTAAGNTIYF

v_gene: TRBV19
d_gene: TRBD2
j_gene: TRBJ2-7
abundance: .
CDR3nt: TGTGCCAGTAGTATTACTAGCGGGGCCTACGAGCAGTACTTC
CDR3aa: CASSITSGAYEQYF

v_gene: TRBV5-1
d_gene: TRBD1
j_gene: TRBJ1-2
abundance: few
CDR3nt: TGCGCCAGCAGCTCTACAGGGGAAGGGATCTATGGCTACACCTTC
CDR3aa: CASSSTGEGIYGYTF

v_gene: TRBV6-6
d_gene: TRBD1
j_gene: TRBJ2-7
abundance: few
CDR3nt: TGTGCCAGCAGTCTGTTCGGACAGGACGGCGAGCAGTACTTC
CDR3aa: CASSLFGQDGEQYF

v_gene: TRBV4-2
d_gene: TRBD2
j_gene: TRBJ2-3
abundance: few
CDR3nt: TGTGCCAGCACCGCGACACTTTCTAGCGGGGGAAGCACAGATACGCAGTATTTT
CDR3aa: CASTATLSSGGSTDTQYF

v_gene: TRBV29-1
d_gene: .
j_gene: TRBJ1-1
abundance: many
CDR3nt: TGCAGCGTTGTCCCCACTGAAGCTTTCTTT
CDR3aa: CSVVPTEAFF

v_gene: TRBV7-6
d_gene: .
j_gene: TRBJ2-5
abundance: .
CDR3nt: TGTGCCAGCAGCTCGGACTCTTGGAAGACCCAGTACTTC
CDR3aa: CASSSDSWKTQYF

v_gene: TRBV20-1
d_gene: .
j_gene: TRBJ1-3
abundance: few
CDR3nt: TGCAGTGCTAGAGGACAGTCTGGAAACACCATATATTTT
CDR3aa: CSARGQSGNTIYF

v_gene: TRBV6-2/TRBV6-3
d_gene: .
j_gene: TRBJ1-5
abundance: .
CDR3nt: TGTGCCAGCAGCGGTATAAACCCCTATAGCAATCAGCCCCAGCATTTT
CDR3aa: CASSGINPYSNQPQHF

v_gene: TRBV7-2
d_gene: .
j_gene: TRBJ2-5
abundance: few
CDR3nt: TGTGCCAGCAGCTCCAGTCGCGGGGCCTGGGAGACCCAGTACTTC
CDR3aa: CASSSSRGAWETQYF

v_gene: TRBV11-2
d_gene: .
j_gene: TRBJ1-1
abundance: .
CDR3nt: TGTGCCAGCAGCTTACAGGGGCTCGCTGAAGCTTTCTTT
CDR3aa: CASSLQGLAEAFF

v_gene: TRBV6-5
d_gene: .
j_gene: TRBJ1-1
abundance: .
CDR3nt: TGTGCCAGCAGCCCGGGGGGGCGGATGAACACTGAAGCTTTCTTT
CDR3aa: CASSPGGRMNTEAFF

v_gene: TRBV4-2
d_gene: TRBD2
j_gene: TRBJ2-1
abundance: .
CDR3nt: TGTGCCAGCAGCCAAGATGTATTTGGATCTCTATCGGCGGGGGGGCACGATGAGCAGTTCTTC
CDR3aa: CASSQDVFGSLSAGGHDEQFF

v_gene: TRBV7-2
d_gene: .
j_gene: TRBJ2-3
abundance: .
CDR3nt: TGTGCCAGCAGCGGTCTTGTGGGGGTTACGGCGCAGTATTTT
CDR3aa: CASSGLVGVTAQYF

v_gene: TRBV28
d_gene: .
j_gene: TRBJ2-1
abundance: many
CDR3nt: TGTGCCAGCGGGTTAGTGGGGGGATACTACAATGAGCAGTTCTTC
CDR3aa: CASGLVGGYYNEQFF

v_gene: TRBV7-2
d_gene: .
j_gene: TRBJ2-7
abundance: few
CDR3nt: TGTGCCAGCAGCAAGGGGGGTTTAGGATCCGGGGAGCAGTACTTC
CDR3aa: CASSKGGLGSGEQYF